These 2 T cell receptor beta chains originate from one sample sequenced in a study of control samples from healthy donors and cancer patients. Libraries were prepared by immunoSEQ multiplex PCR; TCRdb keeps only in-frame clonotypes and omits some of them. Found here are roughly 180,000 clones, approximately 94% of them singletons; the top ten hold more than 1.1%. Sample: blood. These receptors were taken from a woman aged 18-35 years in good health.

The chain recombines TRBV4-3 with TRBJ2-1; 9 nucleotides match TRBD2. The CDR3 extends over 17 amino acids. Germline V gene data show CDR1 as LGHNA and CDR2 as YSLEER. Germline trimming cut 2 bases from V and 7 bases from J; bases unmatched to any gene: 12. CDR3 nucleotide sequence: TGCGCCAGCAGCCAACGGGAAGCTAGCGGGATACAAAATGAGCAGTTCTTC. This translates into CASSQREASGIQNEQFF.

Comment on this clone: Within the sample, other DNA sequences also encode this same CDR3. V gene TRBV6-5 combines with J gene TRBJ2-7; D is possibly TRBD1 (6 bases). The CDR3 sequence is 15 residues long. The V gene lost 6 bases and the J gene lost 2 bases, with 17 bases spanning the gap. Germline values: CDR1 MNHEY, CDR2 SVGAGI. The CDR3 DNA follows: TGTGCCAGCAGAGTTGGGGGCGTAGTCCCCTACGAGCAGTACTTC. Its protein product is CASRVGGVVPYEQYF.